This T cell receptor (beta chain) was obtained from a study of shared clonotypes between healthy human individuals. Study-wide context: CD8 memory received one plate per donor, CD8 naive two, CD4 memory three and CD4 naive three.

This CDR3 is 11 amino acids long. V gave up 2 bases and J gave up 10 bases, with 8 bases separating them. Germline V gene lookup returns CDR1 MDHEN and CDR2 SYDVKM. The method was immunoSEQ multiplex PCR; TCRdb's version includes in-frame clones alone and lacks a portion of them. The repertoire holds about 1 million clones, with roughly 80% as singletons. The receptor was derived from a man aged 18-30 years in good health. Sequencing was carried out using memory CD4+ T cells sorted from blood. Subset denoted: CD45RA-negative fraction. The V and J genes are TRBV28 and TRBJ1-1; perhaps TRBD1 as D (6 bases). The CDR3 region is CASSLEGGAFF. As DNA, the CDR3 is TGTGCCAGCAGTTTAGAGGGGGGAGCTTTCTTT.